Following are 19 T cell receptor beta chains from one sample sequenced in a study of cytomegalovirus exposure and HLA in healthy donors. The PCR used 60 Vbeta and 13 Jbeta primers. Some clones are missing from TCRdb's copy, which holds only in-frame ones; the method was immunoSEQ multiplex PCR. Of fewer than 150,000 clones detected, 70% to 85% appear once; the ten largest clones hold roughly 4.2%. The sequenced sample was PBMCs. Receptor source: a woman in her forties in good health and CMV-seropositive.

The chain employs TRBV4-1 and TRBJ2-3; 12 nucleotides agree with TRBD2. CDR1 MGHRA and CDR2 YSYEKL come from the germline V gene. The CDR3 contains 17 residues. With 1 base clipped from V and 5 bases from J, the junction kept 7 bases outside the gene matches. The CDR3 DNA reads as TGCGCCAGCAGCCAAGGTTCTAGCGGGAGGGCGGGAGATACGCAGTATTTT. It is translated as CASSQGSSGRAGDTQYF.

In regard to this clone: The sample contains more than one DNA sequence encoding this CDR3. V is TRBV9 and J is TRBJ2-1; D may be TRBD1 (6 bases). CDR1 and CDR2 from the germline V gene are SGDLS and YYNGEE. This CDR3 has 13 residues. The ends were cut back, 2 bases at V and 3 bases at J, with 6 bases in the middle. The CDR3 nucleotides read TGTGCCAGCAGCGTGACAGGCTACAATGAGCAGTTCTTC. This gives the protein CASSVTGYNEQFF.

The V and J genes are TRBV5-4 and TRBJ2-2; 7 bases align to TRBD1. The length of the CDR3 is 16 residues. Germline V gives CDR1 SGHNT, CDR2 YYREEE (reference sequence). The J segment lost 6 bases and the V segment lost 1 base, leaving 9 bases of the junction unmatched. CDR3 amino acids: CASSLRAGGQAGELFF. DNA for the CDR3: TGTGCCAGCAGCTTGCGGGCAGGCGGACAGGCCGGGGAGCTGTTTTTT. The full variable domain, in which reference TRBV5-4 and TRBJ2-2 provide the parts outside the CDR3, is ETGVTQSPTHLIKTRGQQVTLRCSSQSGHNTVSWYQQALGQGPQFIFQYYREEENGRGNFPPRFSGLQFPNYSSELNVNALELDDSALYLCASSLRAGGQAGELFFGEGSRLTVL.

The chain recombines TRBV2 with TRBJ1-2; the D gene is possibly TRBD1 (5 bases). This CDR3 has 12 residues. The V gene's germline CDR1 is SNHLY and CDR2 FYNNEI. V shed 6 bases and J shed 7 bases, with 12 bases lying between them. The CDR3 loop is CASRFRDPGYTF. Written as DNA, the CDR3 is TGTGCCAGCAGGTTCAGGGATCCTGGCTACACCTTC.

This chain connects TRBV5-1 to TRBJ1-1, with 7 bases aligning to TRBD1. V was pared by 2 bases and J by 1 base, with 2 bases of the junction left unmatched. Germline lookup yields CDR1 SGHRS and CDR2 YFSETQ. CDR3 length: 14 residues. CDR3 nucleotide sequence: TGCGCCAGCAGCTTTAGGACAGGGAACACTGAAGCTTTCTTT. This codes for CASSFRTGNTEAFF. Combining the CDR3 with reference TRBV5-1 and TRBJ1-1 gives the whole variable domain KAGVTQTPRYLIKTRGQQVTLSCSPISGHRSVSWYQQTPGQGLQFLFEYFSETQRNKGNFPGRFSGRQFSNSRSEMNVSTLELGDSALYLCASSFRTGNTEAFFGQGTRLTVV.

V gene TRBV7-8 combines with J gene TRBJ2-7, with D unresolved. Deletions cut 3 bases from V and 0 bases from J, with 9 bases between. Germline lookup yields CDR1 SGHVS and CDR2 FQNEAQ. The CDR3 runs 14 residues. CDR3 region: CASSFMAGSYEQYF. The DNA of the CDR3 is TGTGCCAGCAGCTTTATGGCAGGCTCCTACGAGCAGTACTTC. Together with reference TRBV7-8 and TRBJ2-7, the CDR3 gives the full variable domain: GAGVSQSPRYKVAKRGQDVALRCDPISGHVSLFWYQQALGQGPEFLTYFQNEAQLDKSGLPSDRFFAERPEGSVSTLKIQRTQQEDSAVYLCASSFMAGSYEQYFGPGTRLTVT.

This clone was found once. The genes are TRBV4-1 and TRBJ2-7; D gene uncertain. Trimming cost V 1 base and J 9 bases, with 10 bases left between them. The CDR3 runs 12 residues. CDR1 and CDR2 (germline): MGHRA, YSYEKL. CDR3 sequence reads: CASSQGERRQYF. The CDR3 DNA is TGCGCCAGCAGCCAAGGAGAGAGGCGGCAGTACTTC.

Regarding this clone: Other DNA variants within this sample encode the same CDR3. The chain joins TRBV5-4 to TRBJ2-1; D possibly corresponds to TRBD1 (5 bases). V lost 4 bases and J lost 5, with 10 bases in between. The CDR3 is made up of 13 amino acids. Germline CDR1 SGHNT, CDR2 YYREEE (reference sequence). The CDR3 DNA is TGTGCCAGCAGCATAGACAGACACAATGAGCAGTTCTTC. Protein sequence: CASSIDRHNEQFF.

In this sample, this clone turned up a few times. This chain uses TRBV5-6 with TRBJ1-2; 8 bases match TRBD1. This CDR3 is 14 amino acids long. The junction had 3 bases not matched to a gene; V was cut back by 5 bases and J by 0 bases. Germline CDR1 SGHDT, CDR2 YYEEEE. For the CDR3, the DNA is TGTGCCAGCAGAACGACAGGGGCTAACTATGGCTACACCTTC. Translating gives CASRTTGANYGYTF.

The V gene is TRBV11-1, the J gene TRBJ2-5, with D perhaps TRBD2 (6 bases). V lost 5 bases and J 4 bases, leaving 17 bases between the germline ends. CDR3 size: 15 residues. Germline CDR1 SGHAT, CDR2 FQDESV (reference sequence). CDR3 region: CASSPRGGAGETQYF. The CDR3, as DNA: TGTGCCAGCAGCCCTCGAGGAGGGGCGGGAGAGACCCAGTACTTC.

This sequence joins TRBV6-1 and TRBJ2-3; 7 bases fit TRBD2. The germline CDR1 and CDR2 sequences are MNHNS and SASEGT. V shed 6 bases, J shed 10 bases, and the junction held 7 bases outside the gene matches. The CDR3 has 12 residues. The CDR3 bases are TGTGCCAGCAGCCCAGCGGGAAATGCGCAGTATTTT. Amino acids: CASSPAGNAQYF.

The rearrangement joins TRBV6-1 to TRBJ1-5, with D maybe TRBD1 (6 bases). This CDR3 contains 13 residues. CDR1 is MNHNS, CDR2 SASEGT, per germline. V was clipped by 6 bases and J by 6 bases, with 12 bases between them. CDR3 nucleotide sequence: TGTGCCAGCAGGTACAGGGTTTTTCAGCCCCAGCATTTT. This translates into CASRYRVFQPQHF.

The chain recombines TRBV5-1 with TRBJ2-7, with TRBD1 matching 10 bases. Unmatched junction bases numbered 5, after V lost 5 bases and J lost 3 bases. The CDR3 contains 14 residues. The germline CDR1 and CDR2 sequences are SGHRS and YFSETQ. The CDR3 loop is CASSSGTGDYEQYF. The DNA for the CDR3 is TGCGCCAGCAGTTCCGGGACAGGGGACTACGAGCAGTACTTC. Together with reference TRBV5-1 and TRBJ2-7, the CDR3 gives the full variable domain: KAGVTQTPRYLIKTRGQQVTLSCSPISGHRSVSWYQQTPGQGLQFLFEYFSETQRNKGNFPGRFSGRQFSNSRSEMNVSTLELGDSALYLCASSSGTGDYEQYFGPGTRLTVT.

This chain uses TRBV5-8 with TRBJ2-5; 12 bases line up with TRBD2. V lost 3 bases and J lost 4; bases outside the gene matches: 7. Germline V gene sequence: CDR1 SGHTS, CDR2 YDEGEE. CDR3 length equals 16 residues. The CDR3 DNA reads TGTGCCAGCAGCTGGGGACTAGCGGGCCCGGCAGAGACCCAGTACTTC. Translation gives CASSWGLAGPAETQYF.

The rearrangement joins TRBV27 to TRBJ2-7, with TRBD1 as a possible D gene (6 bases). V lost 6 bases, J lost 1 base, and 16 bases lay in between. The CDR3 spans 15 residues. The germline V gene has CDR1 MNHEY and CDR2 SMNVEV (reference sequence). This CDR3 is CASRGAGASSYEQYF. The CDR3 region has the DNA TGTGCCAGCAGGGGAGCAGGGGCATCTTCCTACGAGCAGTACTTC.

V gene TRBV20-1 combines with J gene TRBJ1-1; possible D gene TRBD1, 5 bases. The CDR3 spans 11 residues. Germline CDR1 is DFQATT and CDR2 is SNEGSKA (reference sequence). Trimming stripped 3 bases from V and 10 bases from J, with 12 bases between. CDR3 DNA sequence: TGCAGTGCTAGGCCCCGGAGGGGAGCTTTCTTT. Amino acid sequence: CSARPRRGAFF.

Notes on this clone: The sample holds other DNA sequences that translate to the same CDR3. The chain recombines TRBV2 with TRBJ2-5; a possible D gene is TRBD2 (5 bases). Germline loops: CDR1 SNHLY, CDR2 FYNNEI. V gave up 4 bases and J gave up 5 bases, with 11 bases separating them. CDR3 length: 13 residues. The CDR3 loop reads CASSGLAIETQYF. For the CDR3, the DNA is TGTGCCAGCAGTGGGCTAGCTATCGAGACCCAGTACTTC.

The rearrangement links TRBV30 to TRBJ2-1, with TRBD2 matching 8 bases. V gave up 3 bases and J gave up 3 bases; unmatched junction bases: 7. The length of the CDR3 is 15 residues. In germline, CDR1 is GTSNPN, CDR2 SVGIG (reference sequence). CDR3 bases: TGTGCCTGGAGCAACGGGGGGGCAAGCTACAATGAGCAGTTCTTC. Translating gives CAWSNGGASYNEQFF.

J is TRBJ2-3 and V is TRBV21-1; the D segment call TRBD2 is taken from the table without a DNA check. TRBV21-1 is labeled a pseudogene. The CDR3 runs to 18 residues. CDR3 region: CASSKKLGTSGATDTQYF. The CDR3 coding sequence is TGTGCCAGCAGCAAAAAATTGGGGACTAGCGGCGCCACAGATACGCAGTATTTT.